These 15 T cell receptor beta chains came from one sample sequenced in a study of CD8+CD57+ T cells in acquired aplastic anemia. CDR3 and TCR beta VDJ profiling relied on a genomic DNA template. TCRdb passed the reads through MiXCR, listing each CDR3 protein once. The sample records roughly 170,000 distinct CDR3 sequences, approximately 48% being singletons. Sequenced patients had shown CD8+CD57+ cell expansion by flow cytometry. Sequencing input: sorted CD4+, CD8+, or CD8+CD57+ T cells (not recorded which) from PBMCs. These receptors were collected from a human donor with aplastic anemia.

The chain combines TRBV20-1 with TRBJ2-3; 7 bases align to TRBD1. V lost 2 bases to trimming and J lost 1 base; unmatched junction nucleotides: 3. Germline CDR1 is DFQATT and CDR2 is SNEGSKA (reference sequence). The CDR3 contains 14 residues. The CDR3 sequence: CSARPDRGTDTQYF. CDR3 DNA sequence: TGCAGTGCTAGACCCGACAGGGGCACAGATACGCAGTATTTT.

The rearrangement joins TRBV7-8 to TRBJ2-7, with TRBD2 matching over 8 bases. Trimming at V came to 5 bases and at J to 0 bases, leaving 9 bases not matched to a gene. Germline assignment: CDR1 SGHVS and CDR2 FQNEAQ. The CDR3 spans 16 residues. CDR3 DNA: TGTGCCAGCAGCCCGACTGCGGGGGGTAGCTCCTACGAGCAGTACTTC. This translates into CASSPTAGGSSYEQYF.

The sample holds many counts of this clonotype. CDR3 nucleotide sequence: TGTGCCACCATTTTAGGACAGGACACTGAAGCTTTCTTT. As protein: CATILGQDTEAFF. This rearrangement joins TRBV12-3 or TRBV12-4 to TRBJ1-1; 7 bases are a match to TRBD1. The CDR3 sequence is 13 residues long. With 10 bases clipped from V and 3 bases from J, the junction kept 8 bases outside the gene matches.

This chain joins TRBV2 and TRBJ1-3; D possibly corresponds to TRBD1 (5 bases). The CDR3 has 13 residues. The V end was cut by 6 bases, the J end by 7 bases, with 13 bases between. Germline CDR1 and CDR2: SNHLY and FYNNEI. The CDR3 DNA follows: TGTGCCAGCAGCGGGACGGCCGCGAACACCATATATTTT. This codes for CASSGTAANTIYF. Complete variable domain (other parts from reference TRBV2 and TRBJ1-3): EPEVTQTPSHQVTQMGQEVILRCVPISNHLYFYWYRQILGQKVEFLVSFYNNEISEKSEIFDDQFSVERPDGSNFTLKIRSTKLEDSAMYFCASSGTAANTIYFGEGSWLTVV.

The rearrangement joins TRBV2 to TRBJ1-3; D is ambiguous. Deletions cut 3 bases from V and 5 bases from J, with 5 bases between. Germline V gene sequence: CDR1 SNHLY, CDR2 FYNNEI. The length of the CDR3 is 12 residues. The DNA for the CDR3 is TGTGCCAGCAGTGATGGAAGAAACACCATATATTTT. Its translation is CASSDGRNTIYF.

The chain links TRBV10-3 to TRBJ2-7, with TRBD2 as a possible D gene (5 bases). Germline CDR1 and CDR2: ENHRY and SYGVKD. This CDR3 has 16 amino acids. V dropped 1 base and J dropped 2 bases, with 15 bases sitting between them. The CDR3 reads CAISELSGVTAYEQYF. The CDR3 region has the DNA TGTGCCATCAGTGAGTTGAGCGGAGTAACTGCCTACGAGCAGTACTTC.

This clonotype was seen a handful of times. This chain links TRBV7-6 with TRBJ2-3; D gene uncertain. Between the trimmed V and J ends, which lost 5 bases and 5 bases, there was a span of 17 bases. The germline V gene encodes CDR1 SGHVS and CDR2 FNYEAQ. The CDR3 totals 15 residues. CDR3 sequence: CASSTNNAPGDTQYF. The CDR3 DNA follows: TGTGCCAGCAGCACTAACAATGCCCCCGGAGATACGCAGTATTTT.

V gene TRBV5-6 combines with J gene TRBJ2-6, with 8 bases fitting TRBD1. Germline V gene lookup returns CDR1 SGHDT and CDR2 YYEEEE. The trim removed 2 bases at V and 0 bases at J, leaving 1 base unmatched. The CDR3 length is 16 residues. This CDR3 is CASSFTGGSGANVLTF. The CDR3 DNA reads as TGTGCCAGCAGCTTTACAGGGGGCTCTGGGGCCAACGTCCTGACTTTC.

This sequence joins TRBV7-9 and TRBJ2-7; D might be TRBD1 (6 bases). CDR1 is SEHNR, CDR2 FQNEAQ, per germline (reference sequence). V was pared by 3 bases and J by 0 bases, with 9 bases between. The CDR3 consists of 14 residues. The CDR3 region is CASSFGTTSYEQYF. The CDR3, as DNA: TGTGCCAGCAGCTTTGGGACAACCTCCTACGAGCAGTACTTC.

This clonotype was seen at least ten times. J is TRBJ2-7 and V is TRBV9; D remains ambiguous. Per germline, CDR1 SGDLS and CDR2 YYNGEE. V was pared by 3 bases and J by 3 bases, with 13 bases between. This CDR3 is 14 amino acids long. The CDR3 DNA sequence: TGTGCCAGCAGCGGCAAGGGATCGGGCTACGAGCAGTACTTC. This translates into CASSGKGSGYEQYF.

On this clonotype: A much larger clone differs by one base, so this may be a read error. The CDR3 nucleotides are TGTGCCTGCAGTTTAGTGGAAGGGGGGGAGCTGTTTTTT. It specifies CACSLVEGGELFF. The chain joins TRBV12-3 or TRBV12-4 to TRBJ2-2; D is ambiguous. This CDR3 has 13 residues.

This rearrangement joins TRBV19 to TRBJ2-7, with D uncertain. The V gene's germline CDR1 is LNHDA and CDR2 SQIVND (reference sequence). This CDR3 is 13 amino acids long. Trimming left V 5 bases short and J 3 bases short, with 11 bases between. The CDR3 reads CASSRTPGYEQYF. The CDR3 nucleotides read TGTGCCAGTAGTCGGACGCCGGGCTACGAGCAGTACTTC.

This clonotype was recorded many times. The DNA of the CDR3 is TGTGCCAGCGGTTCCGGGGACGGATACTATGGCTACACCTTC. Protein product: CASGSGDGYYGYTF. The chain joins TRBV6-5 to TRBJ1-2; tentative D call: TRBD1 (5 bases). V lost 8 bases, J lost 3 bases, and 16 bases lay in between. Looked up from germline, CDR1 is MNHEY and CDR2 is SVGAGI. There are 14 residues in the CDR3.

The chain recombines TRBV29-1 with TRBJ2-7; the D gene is possibly TRBD1 (6 bases). The CDR3 extends over 12 amino acids. Germline V CDR1 and CDR2: SQVTM, ANQGSEA. The V and J ends lost 7 bases and 7 bases respectively, with 17 bases between them. This CDR3 is CSALGAFQEQYF. The CDR3 bases are TGCAGCGCCCTGGGGGCATTCCAGGAGCAGTACTTC.

This chain uses TRBV15 with TRBJ2-7; tentatively, D is TRBD1 (5 bases). CDR1 and CDR2 (germline): LNHNV, YYDKDF (reference sequence). V was shortened by 0 bases and J by 2 bases, with 8 bases between the two germline ends. This CDR3 is 14 amino acids long. CDR3 protein: CATSRETETYEQYF. The CDR3 DNA follows: TGTGCCACCAGCAGAGAGACAGAAACCTACGAGCAGTACTTC.